The 10 T cell receptor beta chains reported below all come from one sample, sequenced in a study of graft-versus-host responses after intestinal transplantation. No antigen has been assigned to these receptors. Using immunoSEQ multiplex PCR, the repertoire was profiled, and TCRdb retains in-frame clones only, with some absent. The table lists some 97,000 clones, roughly 84% of them singletons. Specimen: unstimulated CD4+ T cells sorted from spleen or lymph node cells, collected before transplant. These receptor sequences come from a human donor who was the organ donor for an intestinal transplant.

The count of this clone is one. This chain's CDR3 is CASSEFGDQFANEKLFF. CDR3 sequence (DNA): TGTGCCAGCAGTGAATTCGGGGATCAGTTCGCTAATGAAAAACTGTTTTTT. This sequence joins TRBV6-1 and TRBJ1-4, with D uncertain. Germline V CDR1 and CDR2: MNHNS, SASEGT. This CDR3 has 17 amino acids. Trimming pared 2 bases from V and 3 bases from J, leaving 16 bases between.

The chain combines TRBV5-4 with TRBJ2-4; D is unresolved. This CDR3 is built from 14 residues. Trimming took 1 base from V and 0 from J, leaving 5 bases between them. Germline CDR1 SGHNT, CDR2 YYREEE (reference sequence). CDR3: CASSLSIAKNIQYF. CDR3 nucleotides: TGTGCCAGCAGCTTGAGCATAGCCAAAAACATTCAGTACTTC.

The rearrangement links TRBV28 to TRBJ1-6; D ambiguous. Germline assignment: CDR1 MDHEN and CDR2 SYDVKM. This CDR3 is built from 14 residues. V gave up 6 bases and J gave up 7 bases, with 13 bases separating them. The CDR3 sequence is CASRIGPLNSPLHF. The CDR3, as DNA: TGTGCCAGCAGGATAGGACCGCTCAATTCACCCCTCCACTTT. Combining the CDR3 with reference TRBV28 and TRBJ1-6 gives the whole variable domain DVKVTQSSRYLVKRTGEKVFLECVQDMDHENMFWYRQDPGLGLRLIYFSYDVKMKEKGDIPEGYSVSREKKERFSLILESASTNQTSMYLCASRIGPLNSPLHFGNGTRLTVT.

The gene calls are TRBV5-1 and TRBJ2-3; D unresolved. V was shortened by 0 bases and J by 4 bases, with 9 bases between the two germline ends. CDR1 and CDR2 (germline): SGHRS, YFSETQ. CDR3 length: 14 amino acids. In DNA, the CDR3 is TGCGCCAGCAGCTTGGTTATTGGGTCAGATACGCAGTATTTT. Translated: CASSLVIGSDTQYF. Full variable domain (remainder filled in from reference TRBV5-1 and TRBJ2-3): KAGVTQTPRYLIKTRGQQVTLSCSPISGHRSVSWYQQTPGQGLQFLFEYFSETQRNKGNFPGRFSGRQFSNSRSEMNVSTLELGDSALYLCASSLVIGSDTQYFGPGTRLTVL.

The chain combines TRBV6-1 with TRBJ2-2; 13 nucleotides align to TRBD2. This CDR3 is 18 amino acids long. J gave up 8 bases and V 4 bases, and 13 bases lay outside the gene matches. CDR1 and CDR2 from the germline V gene are MNHNS and SASEGT. As DNA, the CDR3 is TGTGCCAGCAGTGGCCAAGGACTAGCGGGGGCCCTTGAGGGGGAGCTGTTTTTT. Its protein is CASSGQGLAGALEGELFF.

V gene TRBV7-3 combines with J gene TRBJ2-3; D is undetermined. The V end lost 2 bases, the J end lost 1 base, and 10 bases lay between the germline ends. Per the germline V gene, CDR1 is SGHTA and CDR2 is FQGTGA. This CDR3 is 15 amino acids long. The CDR3 reads CASSLGGYGTDTQYF. The CDR3 DNA is TGTGCCAGCAGCTTAGGCGGCTACGGCACAGATACGCAGTATTTT.

The chain combines TRBV10-3 with TRBJ2-2, with D maybe TRBD2 (5 bases). Trimming shortened V by 9 bases and J by 1 base, and 12 bases separated the two germline ends. Germline V CDR1 and CDR2: ENHRY, SYGVKD. This CDR3 is built from 14 residues. CDR3 amino acids: CAITRTGNTGELFF. The DNA of the CDR3 is TGTGCCATTACCCGGACTGGGAACACCGGGGAGCTGTTTTTT.

This chain uses TRBV7-8 with TRBJ2-5, with 8 bases that match TRBD2. The CDR3 runs 18 residues. V lost 1 base to trimming and J lost 2 bases; unmatched junction nucleotides: 12. Germline V lookup: CDR1 SGHVS, CDR2 FQNEAQ. The CDR3 DNA sequence: TGTGCCAGCAGCTTAGTCCTCTACACTCGCGGGGGGCAAGAGACCCAGTACTTC. Encoded protein: CASSLVLYTRGGQETQYF.

The chain employs TRBV30 and TRBJ2-3; 7 bases fit TRBD1. The CDR3 loop spans 15 amino acids. V lost 2 bases, J lost 3 bases, and 8 bases stayed unmatched. Germline V gene lookup returns CDR1 GTSNPN and CDR2 SVGIG (reference sequence). This chain's CDR3 is CAWSLDRTSTDTQYF. DNA of the CDR3: TGTGCCTGGAGTCTGGACAGGACGTCGACAGATACGCAGTATTTT. The full variable domain, rest sourced from reference TRBV30 and TRBJ2-3, is SQTIHQWPATLVQPVGSPLSLECTVEGTSNPNLYWYRQAAGRGLQLLFYSVGIGQISSEVPQNLSASRPQDRQFILSSKKLLLSDSGFYLCAWSLDRTSTDTQYFGPGTRLTVL.

The chain links TRBV5-1 to TRBJ2-7; 11 nucleotides match TRBD1. CDR3 length: 15 amino acids. Per germline, CDR1 SGHRS and CDR2 YFSETQ. V lost 4 bases and J lost 0; bases outside the gene matches: 3. As DNA, the CDR3 is TGCGCCAGCAGCCCGGGACAGGGGGGCTCCTACGAGCAGTACTTC. Encoded protein: CASSPGQGGSYEQYF.